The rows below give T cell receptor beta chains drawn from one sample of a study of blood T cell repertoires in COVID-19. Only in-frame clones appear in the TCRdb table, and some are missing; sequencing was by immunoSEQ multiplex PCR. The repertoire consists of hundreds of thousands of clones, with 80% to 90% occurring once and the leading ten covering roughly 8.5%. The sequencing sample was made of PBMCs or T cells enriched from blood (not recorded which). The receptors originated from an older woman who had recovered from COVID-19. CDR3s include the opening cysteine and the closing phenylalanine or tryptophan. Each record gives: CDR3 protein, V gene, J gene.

CDR3aa: CASTPTDRENSPLHF
v_gene: TRBV2
j_gene: TRBJ1-6

CDR3aa: CASRLLGHGVYGYTF
v_gene: TRBV6-5
j_gene: TRBJ1-2

CDR3aa: CASSHRRGTNEKLFF
v_gene: TRBV11-2
j_gene: TRBJ1-4

CDR3aa: CASSPQLSTNEKLFF
v_gene: TRBV5-8
j_gene: TRBJ1-4

CDR3aa: CASSSEGNTEAFF
v_gene: TRBV19
j_gene: TRBJ1-1

CDR3aa: CASSWMKGDGYEQYF
v_gene: TRBV7-9
j_gene: TRBJ2-7

CDR3aa: CASNDRGTLNEQFF
v_gene: TRBV3-1/TRBV3-2
j_gene: TRBJ2-1

CDR3aa: CASSEQTGNQPQHF
v_gene: TRBV2
j_gene: TRBJ1-5

CDR3aa: CSAQDRAGYTF
v_gene: TRBV20-1
j_gene: TRBJ1-2

CDR3aa: CASRGQGLHEQYF
v_gene: TRBV12-3/TRBV12-4
j_gene: TRBJ2-7

CDR3aa: CASNGDNEKLFF
v_gene: TRBV2
j_gene: TRBJ1-4

CDR3aa: CAISSVAGSHNEQFF
v_gene: TRBV10-3
j_gene: TRBJ2-1

CDR3aa: CASSQARPGGATEAFF
v_gene: TRBV3-1/TRBV3-2
j_gene: TRBJ1-1

CDR3aa: CASSYNRGTEAFF
v_gene: TRBV6-5
j_gene: TRBJ1-1

CDR3aa: CASSPGTAGTGELFF
v_gene: TRBV7-9
j_gene: TRBJ2-2

CDR3aa: CASSLRQGDTGELFF
v_gene: TRBV5-4
j_gene: TRBJ2-2

CDR3aa: CASSLGDWSSYEQYF
v_gene: TRBV7-6
j_gene: TRBJ2-7